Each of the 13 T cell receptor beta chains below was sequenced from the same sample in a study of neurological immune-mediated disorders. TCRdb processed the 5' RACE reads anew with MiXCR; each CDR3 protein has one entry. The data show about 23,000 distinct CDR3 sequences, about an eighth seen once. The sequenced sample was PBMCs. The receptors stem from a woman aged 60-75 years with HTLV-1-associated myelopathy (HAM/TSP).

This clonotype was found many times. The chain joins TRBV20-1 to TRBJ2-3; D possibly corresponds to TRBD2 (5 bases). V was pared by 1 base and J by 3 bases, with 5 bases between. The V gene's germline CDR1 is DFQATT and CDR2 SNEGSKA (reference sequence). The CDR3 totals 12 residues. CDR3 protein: CSARGGTDTQYF. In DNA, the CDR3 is TGCAGTGCTAGAGGAGGGACAGATACGCAGTATTTT.

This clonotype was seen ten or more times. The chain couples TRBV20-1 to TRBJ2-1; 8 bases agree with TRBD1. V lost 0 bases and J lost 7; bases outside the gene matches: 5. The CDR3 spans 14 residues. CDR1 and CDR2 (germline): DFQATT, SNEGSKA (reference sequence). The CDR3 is CSARDGYRGNEQFF. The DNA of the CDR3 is TGCAGTGCTAGAGATGGATACAGGGGGAATGAGCAGTTCTTC.

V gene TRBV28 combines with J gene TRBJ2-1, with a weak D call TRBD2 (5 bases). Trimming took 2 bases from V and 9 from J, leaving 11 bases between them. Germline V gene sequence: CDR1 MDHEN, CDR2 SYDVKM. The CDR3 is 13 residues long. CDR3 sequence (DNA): TGTGCCAGCAGTTTACGAGGGTTGAGTGAGCAGTTCTTC. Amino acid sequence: CASSLRGLSEQFF.

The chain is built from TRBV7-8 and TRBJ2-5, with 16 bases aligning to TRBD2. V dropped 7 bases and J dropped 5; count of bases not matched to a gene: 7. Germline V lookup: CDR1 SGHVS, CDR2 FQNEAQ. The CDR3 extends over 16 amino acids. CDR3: CASITGTSGRDETQYF. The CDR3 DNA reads TGTGCCAGCATAACGGGGACTAGCGGGAGGGACGAGACCCAGTACTTC.

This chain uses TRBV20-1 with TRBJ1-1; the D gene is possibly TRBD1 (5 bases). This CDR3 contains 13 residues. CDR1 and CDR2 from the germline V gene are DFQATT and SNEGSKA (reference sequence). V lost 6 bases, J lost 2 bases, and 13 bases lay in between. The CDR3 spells CSAPWGVNTEAFF. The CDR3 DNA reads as TGCAGTGCCCCCTGGGGGGTTAACACTGAAGCTTTCTTT.

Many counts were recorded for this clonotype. This CDR3 reads CSVRLGTRSNQPQHF. CDR3 nucleotide sequence: TGCAGCGTTAGACTGGGGACCCGTAGCAATCAGCCCCAGCATTTT. The genes are TRBV29-1 and TRBJ1-5, with D perhaps TRBD1 (5 bases). Germline CDR1 reads SQVTM; CDR2 reads ANQGSEA. The CDR3 consists of 15 residues. V shed 5 bases and J shed 0 bases, with 14 bases lying between them. Complete variable domain (other parts from reference TRBV29-1 and TRBJ1-5): SAVISQKPSRDICQRGTSLTIQCQVDSQVTMMFWYRQQPGQSLTLIATANQGSEATYESGFVIDKFPISRPNLTFSTLTVSNMSPEDSSIYLCSVRLGTRSNQPQHFGDGTRLSIL.

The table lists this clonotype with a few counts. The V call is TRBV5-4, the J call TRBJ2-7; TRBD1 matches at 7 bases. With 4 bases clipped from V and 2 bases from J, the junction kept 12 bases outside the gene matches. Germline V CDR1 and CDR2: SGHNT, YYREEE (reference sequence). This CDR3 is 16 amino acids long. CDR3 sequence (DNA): TGTGCCAGCAGCCACTTCCAGGGGGAAAAAGCCTACGAGCAGTACTTC. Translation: CASSHFQGEKAYEQYF. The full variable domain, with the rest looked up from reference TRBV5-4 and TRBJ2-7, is ETGVTQSPTHLIKTRGQQVTLRCSSQSGHNTVSWYQQALGQGPQFIFQYYREEENGRGNFPPRFSGLQFPNYSSELNVNALELDDSALYLCASSHFQGEKAYEQYFGPGTRLTVT.

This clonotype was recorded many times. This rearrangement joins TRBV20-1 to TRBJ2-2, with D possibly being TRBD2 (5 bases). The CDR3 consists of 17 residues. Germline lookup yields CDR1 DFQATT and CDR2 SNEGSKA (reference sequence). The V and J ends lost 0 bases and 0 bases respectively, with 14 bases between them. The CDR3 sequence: CSARDGLANANTGELFF. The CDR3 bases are TGCAGTGCTAGAGATGGGCTAGCTAACGCGAACACCGGGGAGCTGTTTTTT.

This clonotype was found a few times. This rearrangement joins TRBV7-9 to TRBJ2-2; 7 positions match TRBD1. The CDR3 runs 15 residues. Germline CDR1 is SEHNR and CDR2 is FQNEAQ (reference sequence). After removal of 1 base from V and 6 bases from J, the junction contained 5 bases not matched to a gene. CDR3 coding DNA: TGTGCCAGCAGCTTAGTGGCTACAGGGGCCGGGGAGCTGTTTTTT. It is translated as CASSLVATGAGELFF.

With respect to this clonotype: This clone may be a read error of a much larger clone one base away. Written as DNA, the CDR3 is TGTGCCACCAGTGATTCTGGTAACAGGAGTTCCTACGAGCAGTACTTC. This encodes CATSDSGNRSSYEQYF. The V call is TRBV24-1, the J call TRBJ2-7; a possible D gene is TRBD1 (5 bases). Germline V lookup: CDR1 KGHDR, CDR2 SFDVKD. The CDR3 has 16 amino acids. V was shortened by 2 bases and J by 1 base, with 14 bases between the two germline ends.

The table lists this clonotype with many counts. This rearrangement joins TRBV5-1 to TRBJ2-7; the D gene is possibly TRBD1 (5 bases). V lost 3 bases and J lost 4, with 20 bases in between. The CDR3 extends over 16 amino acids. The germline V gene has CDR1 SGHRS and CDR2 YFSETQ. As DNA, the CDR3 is TGCGCCAGCAGCTCGGCGACGCAGGGTATATATTACGAGCAGTACTTC. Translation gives CASSSATQGIYYEQYF. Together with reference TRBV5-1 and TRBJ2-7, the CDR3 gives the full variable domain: KAGVTQTPRYLIKTRGQQVTLSCSPISGHRSVSWYQQTPGQGLQFLFEYFSETQRNKGNFPGRFSGRQFSNSRSEMNVSTLELGDSALYLCASSSATQGIYYEQYFGPGTRLTVT.

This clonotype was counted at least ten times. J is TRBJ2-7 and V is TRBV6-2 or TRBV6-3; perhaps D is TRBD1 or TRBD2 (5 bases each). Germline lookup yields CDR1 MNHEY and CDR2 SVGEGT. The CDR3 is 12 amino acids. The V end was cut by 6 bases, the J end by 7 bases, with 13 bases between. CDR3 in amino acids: CASSGTLWEQYF. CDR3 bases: TGTGCCAGCAGCGGGACCCTCTGGGAGCAGTACTTC.

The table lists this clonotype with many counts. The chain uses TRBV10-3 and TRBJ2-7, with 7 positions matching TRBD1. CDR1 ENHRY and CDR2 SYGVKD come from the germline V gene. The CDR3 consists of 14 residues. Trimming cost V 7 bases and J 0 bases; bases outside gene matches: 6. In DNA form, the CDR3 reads TGTGCCATCACCAGGGACAGATCCTCCTACGAGCAGTACTTC. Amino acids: CAITRDRSSYEQYF.